This passage covers 20 T cell receptor beta chains from one sample sequenced in a study of blood T cell repertoires in COVID-19. TCRdb keeps only in-frame clones here, not all; method: immunoSEQ multiplex PCR. The table shows 130,000 or so clones, with over 65% occurring only once. The sequenced sample was peripheral blood. Receptors were obtained from a man between 60 and 75 years old with acute or convalescent COVID-19.

The chain couples TRBV27 to TRBJ1-2, with a tentative D call TRBD1 (5 bases). V gave up 3 bases and J gave up 6 bases, with 11 bases separating them. Germline CDR1 reads MNHEY; CDR2 reads SMNVEV (reference sequence). The CDR3 sequence is 13 residues long. CDR3 protein: CASSFQGRDGYTF. In nucleotides, the CDR3 is TGTGCCAGCAGTTTCCAGGGAAGGGATGGCTACACCTTC.

The chain uses TRBV11-2 and TRBJ1-1; D might be TRBD1 (6 bases). This CDR3 contains 11 residues. Per the germline V gene, CDR1 is SGHAT and CDR2 is FQNNGV. The CDR3 sequence: CAIGGYGQAFF. CDR3 nucleotide sequence: TGTGCAATAGGGGGATACGGCCAAGCTTTCTTT.

CDR3 region: CASSYSPTANTEAFF. The CDR3 DNA follows: TGTGCCAGCAGTTACTCCCCGACAGCCAACACTGAAGCTTTCTTT. The chain has TRBV6-5 and TRBJ1-1; possible D gene TRBD1, 5 bases. The V gene lost 0 bases and the J gene lost 2 bases, with 10 bases spanning the gap. This CDR3 is built from 15 residues. Germline values: CDR1 MNHEY, CDR2 SVGAGI.

The chain has TRBV7-9 and TRBJ2-7; 11 bases are shared with TRBD2. Germline CDR1 SEHNR, CDR2 FQNEAQ (reference sequence). This CDR3 has 15 residues. Trimming removed 5 bases from V and 1 base from J; junction bases left unmatched: 4. CDR3 DNA sequence: TGTGCCAGCAGCCGCGGGACTAGCGGATCCTACGAGCAGTACTTC. Its translation: CASSRGTSGSYEQYF.

The V and J genes are TRBV2 and TRBJ1-6, with D possibly matching TRBD1 (6 bases). The CDR3 extends over 13 amino acids. The V gene lost 6 bases and the J gene lost 6 bases, with 9 bases spanning the gap. The germline V gene encodes CDR1 SNHLY and CDR2 FYNNEI. This CDR3 is CASRRTVNSPLHF. For the CDR3, the DNA is TGTGCCAGCAGGCGGACAGTTAATTCACCCCTCCACTTT.

The chain recombines TRBV7-2 with TRBJ2-2, with D perhaps TRBD1 (5 bases). The CDR3 runs to 12 residues. Germline V gives CDR1 SGHTA, CDR2 FQGNSA. Trimming took off 6 bases at V and 5 bases at J, with 7 bases between the two ends. The CDR3 DNA reads as TGTGCCAGCAGAGGGGTGACCGGGGAGCTGTTTTTT. Translated, it gives CASRGVTGELFF.

The rearrangement joins TRBV29-1 to TRBJ1-2; 10 bases align to TRBD1. The CDR3 is 13 amino acids. The V and J ends lost 6 bases and 8 bases, in that order; junction bases with no gene match: 9. CDR1 is SQVTM and CDR2 is ANQGSEA in the germline V gene. The DNA for the CDR3 is TGCAGCGTCGTTAAGGGACAGGGGAGCGGCTACACCTTC. Translating it yields CSVVKGQGSGYTF.

The chain uses TRBV28 and TRBJ1-3; D might be TRBD1 (6 bases). Germline lookup yields CDR1 MDHEN and CDR2 SYDVKM. Trimming took 9 bases from V and 2 from J, leaving 14 bases between them. This CDR3 region has 14 residues. The CDR3 loop is CASSKGDAGNTIYF. The CDR3 DNA reads TGTGCCAGTAGTAAGGGGGATGCTGGAAACACCATATATTTT.

This rearrangement joins TRBV12-5 to TRBJ2-1; D is possibly TRBD2 (6 bases). The germline V gene has CDR1 LGHNT and CDR2 FRNRAP. The V end lost 4 bases, the J end lost 8 bases, and 9 bases lay between the germline ends. The CDR3 runs 12 residues. The CDR3 DNA reads TGTGCTAGTGGTTCTCGACTAGATGAGCAGTTCTTC. It encodes CASGSRLDEQFF.

The V call is TRBV30, the J call TRBJ1-1; TRBD1 matches 8 bases. V trimming: 3 bases; J trimming: 1 base; junction bases outside the gene matches: 7. The CDR3 consists of 15 residues. Looked up from germline, CDR1 is GTSNPN and CDR2 is SVGIG (reference sequence). Here the CDR3 reads CAWSQWQGANTEAFF. The DNA of the CDR3 is TGTGCCTGGAGCCAATGGCAGGGGGCGAACACTGAAGCTTTCTTT.

J is TRBJ1-5 and V is TRBV19; unclear D gene. V dropped 2 bases and J dropped 7 bases, with 6 bases sitting between them. Germline CDR1 is LNHDA and CDR2 is SQIVND (reference sequence). This CDR3 contains 12 residues. The DNA of the CDR3 is TGTGCCAGTAGTATAAAATCGCAGCCCCAGCATTTT. Protein sequence: CASSIKSQPQHF. The whole variable domain, remainder taken from reference TRBV19 and TRBJ1-5, is DGGITQSPKYLFRKEGQNVTLSCEQNLNHDAMYWYRQDPGQGLRLIYYSQIVNDFQKGDIAEGYSVSREKKESFPLTVTSAQKNPTAFYLCASSIKSQPQHFGDGTRLSIL.

The chain joins TRBV30 to TRBJ2-5; D is ambiguous. Germline V gene data show CDR1 as GTSNPN and CDR2 as SVGIG (reference sequence). Trimming cost V 1 base and J 2 bases, with 8 bases left between them. This CDR3 region has 13 residues. CDR3: CAWSGRLQETQYF. For the CDR3, the DNA is TGTGCCTGGAGTGGAAGACTTCAAGAGACCCAGTACTTC.

This sequence joins TRBV11-2 and TRBJ2-1; 10 nucleotides agree with TRBD2. CDR3 length equals 16 residues. Trimming cost V 4 bases and J 6 bases; bases outside gene matches: 9. Germline CDR1 reads SGHAT; CDR2 reads FQNNGV. The CDR3 spells CASSSDPSGRSNEQFF. The CDR3 DNA reads TGTGCCAGCAGCTCCGACCCTAGCGGGAGATCCAATGAGCAGTTCTTC.

V gene TRBV5-4 combines with J gene TRBJ2-6; 10 positions agree with TRBD1. Germline values: CDR1 SGHNT, CDR2 YYREEE (reference sequence). This CDR3 comprises 16 residues. Trimming took 5 bases from V and 2 from J; bases not matched to a gene: 4. The CDR3 DNA follows: TGTGCCAGCAGTCGGGACAGGGGACCTGGGGCCAACGTCCTGACTTTC. Translation gives CASSRDRGPGANVLTF.

V is TRBV11-2 and J is TRBJ2-1; 8 bases align to TRBD2. V shed 5 bases, J shed 9 bases, and the junction held 21 bases outside the gene matches. The CDR3 is 18 residues long. CDR1 is SGHAT and CDR2 is FQNNGV in the germline V gene. Here the CDR3 DNA reads TGTGCCAGCAGCGTTAGCCGCCCCAGCGGGGGTTCCCCCAGTGAGCAGTTCTTC. Translating gives CASSVSRPSGGSPSEQFF.

The chain joins TRBV12-5 to TRBJ2-3; 15 nucleotides match TRBD2. The CDR3 sequence is 17 residues long. The ends lost 6 bases at V and 2 bases at J; junction bases unmatched: 6. The germline V gene has CDR1 LGHNT and CDR2 FRNRAP. CDR3 protein: CASGRGLAGGLTDTQYF. The CDR3 DNA follows: TGTGCTAGTGGCCGGGGACTAGCGGGAGGCCTCACAGATACGCAGTATTTT. The complete variable domain, with remaining parts taken from reference TRBV12-5 and TRBJ2-3, reads DARVTQTPRHKVTEMGQEVTMRCQPILGHNTVFWYRQTMMQGLELLAYFRNRAPLDDSGMPKDRFSAEMPDATLATLKIQPSEPRDSAVYFCASGRGLAGGLTDTQYFGPGTRLTVL.

V gene TRBV5-6 combines with J gene TRBJ2-3; D is perhaps TRBD1 (7 bases). The CDR3 sequence is 11 residues long. Trimming took off 3 bases at V and 15 bases at J, with 14 bases between the two ends. Germline CDR1 and CDR2: SGHDT and YYEEEE. CDR3 loop: CASSWTGGEYF. The DNA of the CDR3 is TGTGCCAGCAGCTGGACAGGCGGGGAATATTTT.

The V gene is TRBV21-1, the J gene TRBJ2-2; the tabulated D call, TRBD1, remains unverified against the DNA. TRBV21-1 is deemed a pseudogene. The CDR3 is made up of 18 amino acids. CDR3 sequence reads: CAIPPGTGGLGNTGELFF. The CDR3 coding sequence is TGTGCCATCCCCCCCGGGACAGGGGGTTTGGGGAACACCGGGGAGCTGTTTTTT.

The V gene is TRBV10-3, the J gene TRBJ1-1, with no clear D. CDR1 ENHRY and CDR2 SYGVKD come from the germline V gene. Trimming shortened V by 8 bases and J by 2 bases, and 12 bases separated the two germline ends. This CDR3 has 13 residues. CDR3 nucleotides: TGTGCCATCTCAGCACAGCAAAACACTGAAGCTTTCTTT. This gives the protein CAISAQQNTEAFF.

CDR3 bases: TGTGCCAGTAAGCCTAGCGGCTACCAAGAGACCCAGTACTTC. Translating it yields CASKPSGYQETQYF. The V gene is TRBV19, the J gene TRBJ2-5; 7 bases are shared with TRBD2. Trimming at V came to 7 bases and at J to 0 bases, leaving 5 bases not matched to a gene. CDR3 size: 14 residues. CDR1 is LNHDA and CDR2 is SQIVND in the germline V gene (reference sequence).